Below, one T cell receptor beta chain is given with its context. Its antigen remains unidentified. The data are from a study of Ad26.COV2.S vaccination and SARS-CoV-2 variants. Whole-study context: In the COV1001 trial, the donor was in the Ad26.COV2.S arm. Administration of Ad26.COV2.S was intramuscular, either once or twice 56 days apart.

Study-level findings and limits: A substantial breadth of spike-specific CD8+ and CD4+ T cell responses after vaccination has been reported. Placebo recipients showed lower spike-specific TCR breadth than vaccinees.

The CDR3 is 17 amino acids. In germline, CDR1 is KGHSH, CDR2 LQKENI. Trimming took 2 bases from V and 0 from J, leaving 14 bases between them. The treatment denotes: over 15 received Ad26.COV2.S at low or high dose, single or two shots; a few received placebo; per-sample allocation not given. Material that was analyzed had been drawn on day 63 after the first vaccine or placebo injection. Clones were sequenced by immunoSEQ multiplex PCR, and TCRdb holds only the in-frame ones, with some missing. The sample includes around 300,000 clones, approximately 90% of them seen just once. The sequencing here drew on peripheral blood, taken in a trial of Ad26.COV2.S vaccine versus placebo. The chain carries TRBV18 and TRBJ2-1; the D gene could be TRBD1 or TRBD2 (5 bases each). This sequence originates from a person aged 18-60 years who received the Ad26.COV2.S COVID-19 vaccine or a placebo. In DNA form, the CDR3 reads TGTGCCAGCTCACCATTACCCGGGGCTAGCTCCTACAATGAGCAGTTCTTC. This encodes CASSPLPGASSYNEQFF.